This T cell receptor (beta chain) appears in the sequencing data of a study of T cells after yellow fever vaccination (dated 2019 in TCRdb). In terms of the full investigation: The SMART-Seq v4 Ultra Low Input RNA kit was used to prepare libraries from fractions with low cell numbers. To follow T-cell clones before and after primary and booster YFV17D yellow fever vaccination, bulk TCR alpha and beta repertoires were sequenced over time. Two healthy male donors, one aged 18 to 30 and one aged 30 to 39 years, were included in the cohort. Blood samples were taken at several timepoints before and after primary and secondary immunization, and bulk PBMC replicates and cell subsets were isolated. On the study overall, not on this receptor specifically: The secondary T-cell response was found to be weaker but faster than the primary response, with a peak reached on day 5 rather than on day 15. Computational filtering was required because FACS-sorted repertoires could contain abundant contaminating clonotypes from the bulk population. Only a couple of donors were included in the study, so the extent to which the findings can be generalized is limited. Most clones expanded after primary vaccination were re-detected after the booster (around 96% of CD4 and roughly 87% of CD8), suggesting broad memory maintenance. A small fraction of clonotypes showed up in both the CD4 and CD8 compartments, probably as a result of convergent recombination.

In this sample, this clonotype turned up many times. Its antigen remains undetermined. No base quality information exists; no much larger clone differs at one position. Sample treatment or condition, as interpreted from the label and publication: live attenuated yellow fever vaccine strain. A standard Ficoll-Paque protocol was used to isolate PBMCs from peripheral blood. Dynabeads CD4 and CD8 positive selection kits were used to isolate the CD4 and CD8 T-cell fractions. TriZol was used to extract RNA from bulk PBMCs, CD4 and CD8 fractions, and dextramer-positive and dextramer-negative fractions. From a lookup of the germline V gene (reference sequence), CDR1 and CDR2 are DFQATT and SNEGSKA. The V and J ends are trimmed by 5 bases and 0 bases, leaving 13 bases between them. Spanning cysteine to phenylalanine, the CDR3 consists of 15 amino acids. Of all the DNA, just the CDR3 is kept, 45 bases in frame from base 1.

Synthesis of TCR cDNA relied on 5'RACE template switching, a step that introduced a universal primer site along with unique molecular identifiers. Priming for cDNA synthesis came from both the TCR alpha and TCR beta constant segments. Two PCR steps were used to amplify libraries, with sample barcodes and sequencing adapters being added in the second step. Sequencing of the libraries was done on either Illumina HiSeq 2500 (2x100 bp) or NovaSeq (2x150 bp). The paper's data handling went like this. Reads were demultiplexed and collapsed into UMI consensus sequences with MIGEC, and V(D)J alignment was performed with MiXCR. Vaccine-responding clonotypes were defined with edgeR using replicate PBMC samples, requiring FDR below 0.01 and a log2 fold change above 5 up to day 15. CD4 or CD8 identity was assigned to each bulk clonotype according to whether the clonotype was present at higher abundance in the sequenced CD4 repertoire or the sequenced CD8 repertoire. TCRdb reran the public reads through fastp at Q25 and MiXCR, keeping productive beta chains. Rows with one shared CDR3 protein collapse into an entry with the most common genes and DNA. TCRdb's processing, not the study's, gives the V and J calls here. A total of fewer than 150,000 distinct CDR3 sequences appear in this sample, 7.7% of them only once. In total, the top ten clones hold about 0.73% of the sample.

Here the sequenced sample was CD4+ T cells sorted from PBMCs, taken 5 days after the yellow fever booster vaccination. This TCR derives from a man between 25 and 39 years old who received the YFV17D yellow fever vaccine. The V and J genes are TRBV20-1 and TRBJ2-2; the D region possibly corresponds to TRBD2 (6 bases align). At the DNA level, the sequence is TGCAGTGCTCCCCCACTAGCACCGAACACCGGGGAGCTGTTTTTT. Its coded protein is CSAPPLAPNTGELFF.